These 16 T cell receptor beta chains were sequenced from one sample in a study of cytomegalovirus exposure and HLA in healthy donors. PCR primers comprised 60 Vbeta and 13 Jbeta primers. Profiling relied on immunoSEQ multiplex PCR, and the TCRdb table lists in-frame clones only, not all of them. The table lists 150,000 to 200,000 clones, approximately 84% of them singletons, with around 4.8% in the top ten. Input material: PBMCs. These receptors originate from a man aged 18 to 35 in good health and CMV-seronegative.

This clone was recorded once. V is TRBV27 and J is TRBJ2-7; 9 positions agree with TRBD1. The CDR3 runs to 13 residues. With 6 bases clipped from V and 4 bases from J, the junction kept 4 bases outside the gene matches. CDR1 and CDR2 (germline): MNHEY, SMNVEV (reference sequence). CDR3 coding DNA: TGTGCCAGCAGGGGACAGGGTGGATACGAGCAGTACTTC. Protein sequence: CASRGQGGYEQYF.

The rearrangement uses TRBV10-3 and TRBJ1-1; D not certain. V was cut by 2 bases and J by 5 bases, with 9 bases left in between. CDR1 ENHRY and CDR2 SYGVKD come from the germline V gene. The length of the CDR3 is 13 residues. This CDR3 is CAISENGGTEAFF. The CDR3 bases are TGTGCCATCAGTGAGAATGGAGGGACTGAAGCTTTCTTT.

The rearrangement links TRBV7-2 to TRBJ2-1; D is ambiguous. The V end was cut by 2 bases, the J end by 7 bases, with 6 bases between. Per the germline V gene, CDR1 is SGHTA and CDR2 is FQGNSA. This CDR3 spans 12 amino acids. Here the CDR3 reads CASSLQLNEQFF. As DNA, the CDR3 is TGTGCCAGCAGCTTACAATTGAATGAGCAGTTCTTC.

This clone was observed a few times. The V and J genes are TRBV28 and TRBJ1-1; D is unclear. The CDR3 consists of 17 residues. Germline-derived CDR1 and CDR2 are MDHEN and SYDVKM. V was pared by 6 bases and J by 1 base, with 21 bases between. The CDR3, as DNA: TGTGCCAGCAGCCTACCTCCAGGTATACAACCGAACACTGAAGCTTTCTTT. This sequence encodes CASSLPPGIQPNTEAFF.

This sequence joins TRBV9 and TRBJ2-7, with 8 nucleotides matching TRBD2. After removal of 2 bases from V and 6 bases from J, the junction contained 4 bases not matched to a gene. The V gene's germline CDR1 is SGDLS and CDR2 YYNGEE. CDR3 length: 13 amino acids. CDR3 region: CASSVRLASEQYF. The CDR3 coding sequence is TGTGCCAGCAGCGTTAGACTAGCGTCCGAGCAGTACTTC.

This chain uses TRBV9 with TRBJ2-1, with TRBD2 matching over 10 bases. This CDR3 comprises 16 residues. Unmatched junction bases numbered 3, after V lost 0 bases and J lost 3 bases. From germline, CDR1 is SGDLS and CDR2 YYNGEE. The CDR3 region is CASSVGTSGHYNEQFF. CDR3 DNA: TGTGCCAGCAGCGTAGGGACTAGCGGACACTACAATGAGCAGTTCTTC. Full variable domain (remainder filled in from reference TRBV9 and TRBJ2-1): DSGVTQTPKHLITATGQRVTLRCSPRSGDLSVYWYQQSLDQGLQFLIQYYNGEERAKGNILERFSAQQFPDLHSELNLSSLELGDSALYFCASSVGTSGHYNEQFFGPGTRLTVL.

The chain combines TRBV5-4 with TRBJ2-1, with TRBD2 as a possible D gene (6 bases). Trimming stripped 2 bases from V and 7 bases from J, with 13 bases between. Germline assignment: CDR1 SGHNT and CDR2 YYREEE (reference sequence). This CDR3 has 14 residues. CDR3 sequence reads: CASSLIGGKNEQFF. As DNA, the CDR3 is TGTGCCAGCAGCTTAATTGGAGGGAAGAATGAGCAGTTCTTC.

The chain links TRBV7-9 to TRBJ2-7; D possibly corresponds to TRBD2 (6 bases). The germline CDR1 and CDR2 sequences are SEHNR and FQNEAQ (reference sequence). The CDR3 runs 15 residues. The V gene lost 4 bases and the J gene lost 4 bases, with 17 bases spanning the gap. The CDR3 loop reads CASSSSSWDFYEQYF. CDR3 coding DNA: TGTGCCAGCAGCTCCAGTTCGTGGGACTTTTACGAGCAGTACTTC. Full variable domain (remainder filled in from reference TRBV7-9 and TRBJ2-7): DTGVSQNPRHKITKRGQNVTFRCDPISEHNRLYWYRQTLGQGPEFLTYFQNEAQLEKSRLLSDRFSAERPKGSFSTLEIQRTEQGDSAMYLCASSSSSWDFYEQYFGPGTRLTVT.

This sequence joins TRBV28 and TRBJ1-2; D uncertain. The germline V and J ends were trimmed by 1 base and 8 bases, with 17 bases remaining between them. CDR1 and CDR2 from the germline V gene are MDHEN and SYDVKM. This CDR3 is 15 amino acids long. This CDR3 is CASSLSRPLVRGYTF. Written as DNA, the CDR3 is TGTGCCAGCAGTTTATCCCGCCCTTTAGTGCGAGGCTACACCTTC.

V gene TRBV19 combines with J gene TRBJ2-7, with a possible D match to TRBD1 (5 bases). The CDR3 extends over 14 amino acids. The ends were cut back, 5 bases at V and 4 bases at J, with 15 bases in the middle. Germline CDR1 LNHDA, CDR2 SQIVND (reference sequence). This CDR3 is CASSVRAGSYEQYF. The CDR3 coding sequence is TGTGCCAGTAGTGTCAGGGCCGGGTCGTACGAGCAGTACTTC.

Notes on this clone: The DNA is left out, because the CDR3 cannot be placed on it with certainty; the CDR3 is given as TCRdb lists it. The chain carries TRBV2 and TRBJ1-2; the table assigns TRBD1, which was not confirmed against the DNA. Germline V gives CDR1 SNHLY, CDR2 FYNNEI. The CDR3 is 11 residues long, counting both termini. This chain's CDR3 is CASRVGQGNTF.

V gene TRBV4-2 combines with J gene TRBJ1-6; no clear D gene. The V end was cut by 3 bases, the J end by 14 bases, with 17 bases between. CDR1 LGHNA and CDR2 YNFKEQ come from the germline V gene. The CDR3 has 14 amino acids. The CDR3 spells CASSQEGTRVTLHF. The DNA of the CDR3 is TGTGCCAGCAGCCAGGAGGGTACGCGGGTAACCCTCCACTTT.

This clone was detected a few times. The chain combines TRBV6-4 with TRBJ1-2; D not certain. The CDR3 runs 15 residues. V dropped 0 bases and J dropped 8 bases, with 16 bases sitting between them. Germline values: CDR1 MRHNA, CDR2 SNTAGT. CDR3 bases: TGTGCCAGCAGTGACTCGAACGGAGAGGTAAACGGCTACACCTTC. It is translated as CASSDSNGEVNGYTF.

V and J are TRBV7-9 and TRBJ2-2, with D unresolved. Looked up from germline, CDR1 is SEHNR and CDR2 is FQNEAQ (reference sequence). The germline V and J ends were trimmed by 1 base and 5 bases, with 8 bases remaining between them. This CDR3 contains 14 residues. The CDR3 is CASSLEVRTGELFF. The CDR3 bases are TGTGCCAGCAGCTTAGAAGTGAGGACCGGGGAGCTGTTTTTT. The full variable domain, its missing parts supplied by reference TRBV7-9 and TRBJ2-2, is DTGVSQNPRHKITKRGQNVTFRCDPISEHNRLYWYRQTLGQGPEFLTYFQNEAQLEKSRLLSDRFSAERPKGSFSTLEIQRTEQGDSAMYLCASSLEVRTGELFFGEGSRLTVL.

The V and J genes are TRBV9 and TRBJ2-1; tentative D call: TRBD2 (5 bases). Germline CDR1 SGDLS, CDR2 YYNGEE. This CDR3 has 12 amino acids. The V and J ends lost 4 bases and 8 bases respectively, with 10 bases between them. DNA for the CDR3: TGTGCCAGCAGCCCGGGATTCTATGAGCAGTTCTTC. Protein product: CASSPGFYEQFF.

In nucleotides, the CDR3 is TGTGCCAGTAGTATACAGGGACAGCTAAATCAGCCCCAGCATTTT. As protein: CASSIQGQLNQPQHF. The chain employs TRBV19 and TRBJ1-5; TRBD1 aligns across 7 bases. The CDR3 is made up of 15 amino acids. Trimming removed 2 bases from V and 4 bases from J; junction bases left unmatched: 5. Germline V gene sequence: CDR1 LNHDA, CDR2 SQIVND (reference sequence).